Below, 5 T cell receptor gamma chains from the same sample are listed, as sequenced in a study of γδ T cells in repeated Plasmodium falciparum infection. TCRdb applied CATT to the multiplex PCR reads for clone calling. Of some 14,000 gamma-chain clones detected, 1.5% to 2% appear once; the ten largest clones hold about 29%. Bulk repertoires came from Vgamma9/Vdelta2+ or Vdelta2-negative gammadelta T cells flow-sorted from PBMC. Sequenced input: gamma-delta T cells from blood. These receptors were collected from a pool of human donors (malaria-infected and uninfected, not separated).

This clone came up many times. The TCRdb record carries a much larger clone's protein, which differs from this DNA's translation at residue 12; a read error is the likely cause, and the protein listed here is the DNA translation. The chain links TRGV9 to TRGJ1 or TRGJ2. The germline V gene encodes CDR1 GITISATS and CDR2 ISYDGTV (reference sequence). The CDR3 sequence is 14 residues long. The CDR3 nucleotides are TGTGCCTTGTGGGGCGATTCGAATTATTATAAGGAACTCTTT. It specifies CALWGDSNYYKELF.

This clone was recorded at least ten times. The protein TCRdb gives is from a much larger clone and does not agree with this DNA's translation at residue 11, likely a read error; the protein shown here comes from the DNA. The V and J genes are TRGV9 and TRGJ1 or TRGJ2. V was clipped by 0 bases and J by 11 bases; unmatched bases: 13. The germline V gene has CDR1 GITISATS and CDR2 ISYDGTV (reference sequence). The CDR3 has 14 residues. CDR3 in DNA: TGTGCCTTGTGGGAGGTGCAGGGGGGGTATGAGAAACTCTTT. It yields the protein CALWEVQGGYEKLF.

This clone was observed a handful of times. This probably arose from a read error, given a far larger clone one base away. Within the sample, other DNA sequences also encode this same CDR3. The chain has TRGV9 and TRGJ1 or TRGJ2. The J gene, missing from TCRdb, was assigned here through DNA to germline matching. Germline V gives CDR1 GITISATS, CDR2 ISYDGTV (reference sequence). The CDR3 is made up of 13 amino acids. CDR3 region: CALWHHWDYKKLF. DNA of the CDR3: TGCGCCTTGTGGCACCACTGGGATTATAAGAAACTCTTT.

This clone showed up many times. With only one base between it and a far larger clone, this is likely a read error. This sample includes further DNA sequences coding for the same CDR3. The chain is built from TRGV9 and TRGJP. V dropped 1 base and J dropped 10; count of bases not matched to a gene: 4. CDR3 length: 15 residues. CDR1 is GITISATS, CDR2 ISYDGTV, per germline (reference sequence). CDR3 bases: TGTGCCTTGTGGGAGGTACTATTGGGCAAAAAAATCAAGGTATTT. This codes for CALWEVLLGKKIKVF.

In this sample, this clone turned up a few times. The protein TCRdb lists belongs to a much larger clone and differs from this DNA's translation at residue 13, which points to a read error; the protein shown is made from the DNA. The chain's CDR3 is CATWDGGVINYYEKLF. CDR3 bases: TGTGCCACCTGGGATGGTGGGGTAATCAATTATTATGAGAAACTCTTT. This sequence joins TRGV4 and TRGJ1 or TRGJ2. The J gene is not listed in TCRdb, so it was assigned here from a DNA match to germline. Germline CDR1 is EGSTGY and CDR2 is YDSYTSSV. This CDR3 is 16 amino acids long.